This record covers a single TCR beta chain. Its target is not known. Sequenced by immunoSEQ multiplex PCR; TCRdb stores in-frame clones only, minus some. The sample has some 460,000 clones; 80% to 90% are singletons. This record belongs to a study of Ad26.COV2.S vaccination and SARS-CoV-2 variants. Whole-study context: Sample donor was a member of the COV1001 Ad26.COV2.S trial arm. Ad26.COV2.S, an intramuscular injection, was given once or twice 56 days apart.

The sample's treatment: around 19 received Ad26.COV2.S at low or high dose, single or two shots; a few received placebo; per-sample allocation not given. Collection of samples fell on day 63 after the first vaccine or placebo injection. Germline-derived CDR1 and CDR2 are SGHRS and YFSETQ. Trimming took 4 bases from V and 3 from J; bases not matched to a gene: 7. This CDR3 region has 16 residues. Study-level results: Post-vaccination breadth of spike-specific CD8+ and CD4+ T cell responses was reportedly substantial. Placebo recipients trailed vaccine recipients in spike-specific TCR breadth.

The sequence derives from a person between 18 and 65 years old who received the Ad26.COV2.S COVID-19 vaccine or a placebo. The V gene is TRBV5-1, the J gene TRBJ1-3, with 10 bases that match TRBD1. The sequences come from peripheral blood, collected in a trial of Ad26.COV2.S vaccine versus placebo. CDR3: CASSITGTGVGNTIYF. The CDR3 DNA reads TGCGCCAGCAGCATCACCGGGACAGGGGTTGGAAACACCATATATTTT. Variable domain in full (rest from reference TRBV5-1 and TRBJ1-3): KAGVTQTPRYLIKTRGQQVTLSCSPISGHRSVSWYQQTPGQGLQFLFEYFSETQRNKGNFPGRFSGRQFSNSRSEMNVSTLELGDSALYLCASSITGTGVGNTIYFGEGSWLTVV.